The T cell receptor (beta chain) under discussion was sequenced for a study of blood T cell repertoires in COVID-19. Overall study: The United States, Italy and Spain supplied acute and convalescent COVID-19 samples.

This clone was found once. Trimming shortened V by 5 bases and J by 1 base, and 8 bases separated the two germline ends. Germline assignment: CDR1 SGHAT and CDR2 FQNNGV. The CDR3 is 13 amino acids. Authors' data handling: Counts of nucleated cells, estimated from reference gene primer amplification, were obtained. Profiling relied on immunoSEQ multiplex PCR, and the TCRdb table lists in-frame clones only, not all of them. That table furnishes V, J and clone size, whereas the DNA furnished D and trimming. The sample comprises 65,000 to 90,000 clones, about 82% of which are singletons, and over 20% rests with the top ten.

This TCR derives from an elderly woman in a cohort sampled during active or convalescent COVID-19. The V and J genes are TRBV11-2 and TRBJ1-1, with D uncertain. Sequencing input: peripheral blood. The CDR3 DNA is TGTGCCAGCAGCCTTACGGGGAACACTGAAGCTTTCTTT. Residues: CASSLTGNTEAFF.